This TCR beta chain was sequenced during a study of blood T cells in healthy people across ages. This clonotype appeared a few times. It was with a sample-barcoded 5' primer and a J-beta primer mix that a second PCR of about 7 to 12 cycles was run. MiXCR, applied by TCRdb to the 5' RACE reads, yields one record per CDR3 protein. Of some 1.8 million distinct CDR3 sequences in the sample, approximately 39% were seen once. The clonotype originates from a human donor in good health. Sequencing was done on a sample of blood.

The CDR3 DNA reads as TGTGCCAGCAGCCCAGCCCGGAGTCCCTATGGCTACACCTTC. Translated, it gives CASSPARSPYGYTF. V and J are TRBV7-8 and TRBJ1-2; no firm D call. V lost 5 bases and J 4 bases, leaving 14 bases between the germline ends. Germline lookup yields CDR1 SGHVS and CDR2 FQNEAQ. The CDR3 runs to 14 residues. Full variable domain (remainder filled in from reference TRBV7-8 and TRBJ1-2): GAGVSQSPRYKVAKRGQDVALRCDPISGHVSLFWYQQALGQGPEFLTYFQNEAQLDKSGLPSDRFFAERPEGSVSTLKIQRTQQEDSAVYLCASSPARSPYGYTFGSGTRLTVV.